The sequence of this T cell receptor (beta chain) was determined in a study of blood T cell repertoires in COVID-19. The wider study: Acute-phase and convalescent COVID-19 samples originated in the United States, Italy and Spain. The analysed material was cDNA or gDNA that came from T cells, B-cell-depleted T cells, or PBMCs.

In the authors' methods: Amplified reference gene primers provided the basis for estimating nucleated cell counts. Produced via immunoSEQ multiplex PCR; TCRdb's table is partial and in-frame only. Clone size and the V and J calls come from that table; the DNA yielded D and trimming. Altogether 85,000 to 130,000 clones are present, more than 75% being singletons, with the ten largest covering under 30%. Germline CDR1 and CDR2: MNHEY and SMNVEV (reference sequence). Germline trimming cut 0 bases from V and 5 bases from J; bases unmatched to any gene: 11. The CDR3 spans 17 residues. Sequences were obtained from peripheral blood. The rearrangement joins TRBV27 to TRBJ2-5; 8 bases match TRBD2. The TCR sequence derives from a man in his sixties with acute or convalescent COVID-19. CDR3 in DNA: TGTGCCAGCAGTTTATCCCCGGTGAGCGGGAGTCACGAGACCCAGTACTTC. It translates to CASSLSPVSGSHETQYF.